This entry is about one TCR beta chain. Germline-derived CDR1 and CDR2 are MNHNS and SASEGT. V shed 6 bases and J shed 0 bases, with 11 bases lying between them. The length of the CDR3 is 15 residues. This sample's TCRbeta library carried unique molecular identifier barcodes. MiXCR was run by TCRdb on the PCR reads, yielding one entry per CDR3 protein. The profile shows 45,000 to 70,000 distinct CDR3 sequences, 40% to 45% of them singletons. The data were obtained in a study of T-cell reconstitution after alpha-beta-depleted transplantation in children. This clonotype originated in a male patient between 5 and 17 years old who had a stem cell transplant for acute lymphoblastic leukemia, so the T cells may come from the graft donor. Sequencing was performed on PBMCs, mostly from graft donor cells, taken 360 days after TCRalphabeta/CD19-depleted stem cell transplant. The chain recombines TRBV6-1 with TRBJ1-4, with D maybe TRBD1 (5 bases). DNA of the CDR3: TGTGCCAGCAGGACTACAGGAGCAACTAATGAAAAACTGTTTTTT. Its protein product is CASRTTGATNEKLFF.